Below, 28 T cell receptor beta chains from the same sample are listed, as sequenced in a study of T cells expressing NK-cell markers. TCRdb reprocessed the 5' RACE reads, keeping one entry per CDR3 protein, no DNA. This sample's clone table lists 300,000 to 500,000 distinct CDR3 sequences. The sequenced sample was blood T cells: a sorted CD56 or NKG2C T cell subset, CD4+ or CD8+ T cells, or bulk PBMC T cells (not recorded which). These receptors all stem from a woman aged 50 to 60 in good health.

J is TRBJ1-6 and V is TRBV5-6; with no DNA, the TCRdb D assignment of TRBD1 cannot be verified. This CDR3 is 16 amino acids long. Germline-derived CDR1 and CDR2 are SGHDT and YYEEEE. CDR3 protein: CASSLGFRNSNSPLHF.

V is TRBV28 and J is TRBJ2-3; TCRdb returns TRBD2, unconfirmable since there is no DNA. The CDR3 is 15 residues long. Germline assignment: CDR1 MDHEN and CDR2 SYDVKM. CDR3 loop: CASSSRTRFTDTQYF. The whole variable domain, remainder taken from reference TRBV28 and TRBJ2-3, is DVKVTQSSRYLVKRTGEKVFLECVQDMDHENMFWYRQDPGLGLRLIYFSYDVKMKEKGDIPEGYSVSREKKERFSLILESASTNQTSMYLCASSSRTRFTDTQYFGPGTRLTVL.

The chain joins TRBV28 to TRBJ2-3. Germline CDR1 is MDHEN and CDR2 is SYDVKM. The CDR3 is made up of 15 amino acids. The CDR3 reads CASSLSLSATDTQYF.

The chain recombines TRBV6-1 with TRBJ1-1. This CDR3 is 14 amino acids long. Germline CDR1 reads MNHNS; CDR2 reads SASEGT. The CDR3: CASTSDGYYTEAFF.

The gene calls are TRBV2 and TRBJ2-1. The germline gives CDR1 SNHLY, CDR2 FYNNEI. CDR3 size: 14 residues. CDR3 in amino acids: CASIGQGFYNEQFF.

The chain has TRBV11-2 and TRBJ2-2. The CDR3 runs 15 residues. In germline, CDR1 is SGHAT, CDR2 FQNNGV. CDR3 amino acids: CASSPTWTNTGELFF. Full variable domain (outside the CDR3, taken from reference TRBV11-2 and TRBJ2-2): EAGVAQSPRYKIIEKRQSVAFWCNPISGHATLYWYQQILGQGPKLLIQFQNNGVVDDSQLPKDRFSAERLKGVDSTLKIQPAKLEDSAVYLCASSPTWTNTGELFFGEGSRLTVL.

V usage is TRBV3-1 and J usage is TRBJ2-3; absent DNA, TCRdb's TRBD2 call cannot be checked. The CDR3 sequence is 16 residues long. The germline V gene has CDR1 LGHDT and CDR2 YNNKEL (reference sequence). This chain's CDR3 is CASSPSGMGITDTQYF.

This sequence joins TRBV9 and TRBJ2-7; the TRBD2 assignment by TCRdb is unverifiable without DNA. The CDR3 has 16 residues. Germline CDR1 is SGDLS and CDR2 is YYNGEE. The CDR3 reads CASSAQGTSKAYEQYF.

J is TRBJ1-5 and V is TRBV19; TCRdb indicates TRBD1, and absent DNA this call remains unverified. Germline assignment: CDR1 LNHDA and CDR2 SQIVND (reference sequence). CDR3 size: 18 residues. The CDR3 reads CASSARDISWVGNQPQHF.

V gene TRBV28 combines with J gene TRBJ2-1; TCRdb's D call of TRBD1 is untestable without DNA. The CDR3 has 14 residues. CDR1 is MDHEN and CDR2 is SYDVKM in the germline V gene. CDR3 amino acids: CATRNGGDYNEQFF.

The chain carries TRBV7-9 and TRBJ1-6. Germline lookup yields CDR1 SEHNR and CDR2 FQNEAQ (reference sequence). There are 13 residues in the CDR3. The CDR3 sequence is CALAVSNNSPLHF.

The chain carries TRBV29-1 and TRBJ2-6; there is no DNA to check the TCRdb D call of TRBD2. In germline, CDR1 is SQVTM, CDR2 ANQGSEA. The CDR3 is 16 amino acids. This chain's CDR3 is CSVERQGRSGANVLTF.

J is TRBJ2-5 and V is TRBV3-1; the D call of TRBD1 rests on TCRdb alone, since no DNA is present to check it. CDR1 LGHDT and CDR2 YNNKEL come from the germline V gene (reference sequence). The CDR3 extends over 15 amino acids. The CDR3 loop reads CASSKRTGIQETQYF.

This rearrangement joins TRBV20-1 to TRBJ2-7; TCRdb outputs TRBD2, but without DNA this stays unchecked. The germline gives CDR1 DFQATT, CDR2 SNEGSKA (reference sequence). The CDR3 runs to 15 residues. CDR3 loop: CSARGGTSGIYEQYF.

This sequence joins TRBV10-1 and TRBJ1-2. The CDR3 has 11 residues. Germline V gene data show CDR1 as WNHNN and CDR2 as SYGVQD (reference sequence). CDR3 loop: CASSDGVRYTF.

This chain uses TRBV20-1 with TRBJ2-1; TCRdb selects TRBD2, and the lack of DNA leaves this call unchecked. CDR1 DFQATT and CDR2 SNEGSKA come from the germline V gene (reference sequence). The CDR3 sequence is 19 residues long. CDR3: CSAQGLAGGLPSSYNEQFF.

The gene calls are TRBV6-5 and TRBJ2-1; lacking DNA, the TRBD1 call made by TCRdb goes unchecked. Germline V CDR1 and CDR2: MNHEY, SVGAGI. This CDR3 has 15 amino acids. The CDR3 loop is CASSPDRPTYNEQFF.

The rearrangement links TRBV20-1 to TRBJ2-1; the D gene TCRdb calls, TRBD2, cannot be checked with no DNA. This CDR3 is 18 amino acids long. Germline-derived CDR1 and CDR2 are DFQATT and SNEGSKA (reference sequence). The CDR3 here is CSAMGLAGASGSYNEQFF.

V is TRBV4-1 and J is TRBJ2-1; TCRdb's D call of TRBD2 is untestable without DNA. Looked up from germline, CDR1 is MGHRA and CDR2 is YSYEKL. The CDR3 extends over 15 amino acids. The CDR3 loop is CASSHIGRMDNEQFF.

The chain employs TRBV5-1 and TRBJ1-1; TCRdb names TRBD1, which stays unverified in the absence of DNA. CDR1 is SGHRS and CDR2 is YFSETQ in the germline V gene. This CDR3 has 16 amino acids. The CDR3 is CASSPGHRGRDTEAFF. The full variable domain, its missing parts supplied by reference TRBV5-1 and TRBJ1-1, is KAGVTQTPRYLIKTRGQQVTLSCSPISGHRSVSWYQQTPGQGLQFLFEYFSETQRNKGNFPGRFSGRQFSNSRSEMNVSTLELGDSALYLCASSPGHRGRDTEAFFGQGTRLTVV.

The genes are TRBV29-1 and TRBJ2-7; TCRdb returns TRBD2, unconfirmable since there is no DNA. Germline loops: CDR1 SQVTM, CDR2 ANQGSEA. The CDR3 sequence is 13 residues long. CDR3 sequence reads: CSVAREWSYEQYF.

The CDR3: CASSPTGIGDEQFF. The chain couples TRBV2 to TRBJ2-1; TCRdb outputs TRBD1, but without DNA this stays unchecked. Germline loops: CDR1 SNHLY, CDR2 FYNNEI. This CDR3 spans 14 amino acids.

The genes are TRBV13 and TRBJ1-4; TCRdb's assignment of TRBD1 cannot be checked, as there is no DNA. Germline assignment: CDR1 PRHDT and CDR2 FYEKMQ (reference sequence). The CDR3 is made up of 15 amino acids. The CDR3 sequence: CASSLILGAPPKLFF.

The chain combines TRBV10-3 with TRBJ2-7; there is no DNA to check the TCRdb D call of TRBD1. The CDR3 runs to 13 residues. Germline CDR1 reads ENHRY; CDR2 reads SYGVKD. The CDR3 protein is CARRGSLDGEQYF.

CDR3: CASRGAGAGELFF. This chain links TRBV6-1 with TRBJ2-2; the D gene TCRdb calls, TRBD1, cannot be checked with no DNA. Germline lookup yields CDR1 MNHNS and CDR2 SASEGT. This CDR3 is built from 13 residues.

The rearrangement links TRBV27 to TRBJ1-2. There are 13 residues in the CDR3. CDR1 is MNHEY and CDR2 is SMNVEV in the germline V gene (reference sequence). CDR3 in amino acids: CASRASQAYGYTF.

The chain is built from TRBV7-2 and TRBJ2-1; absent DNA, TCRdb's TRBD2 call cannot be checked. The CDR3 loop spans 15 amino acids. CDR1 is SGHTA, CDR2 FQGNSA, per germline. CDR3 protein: CASSLNGRAGNEQFF.

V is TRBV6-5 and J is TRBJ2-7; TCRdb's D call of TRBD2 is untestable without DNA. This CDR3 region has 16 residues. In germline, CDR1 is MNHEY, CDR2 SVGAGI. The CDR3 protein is CASSYVAGGLGYEQYF.